A selection of T cell receptor beta chains follows, all from one sample in a study of blood T cells in healthy people across ages. TCRdb used MiXCR to reprocess the 5' RACE reads, holding one entry per CDR3 protein. Among just under 750,000 distinct CDR3 sequences, 22% were seen once, and the ten largest hold 22%. Material: blood. Every receptor here comes from a man between 65 and 85 years old in good health. CDR3s include the opening cysteine and the closing phenylalanine or tryptophan. D genes are given only for firm matches. The listing skips clone size in some rows; elsewhere it reads once, few, many or a size class.

cdr3_nt	cdr3_aa	d_call	v_call	j_call	clone_size
TGTGCCAGCAGCCCCAGGCTTGGGGAAAAACTGTTTTTT	CASSPRLGEKLFF	.	TRBV7-2	TRBJ1-4	.
TGTGCCATCAGTGAGTGGCAGGCCCGAGATACGCAGTATTTT	CAISEWQARDTQYF	.	TRBV10-3	TRBJ2-3	few
TGCGCCAGCAGCTTGCCGGGAGGGGGCGCTTTAACTGAAGCTTTCTTT	CASSLPGGGALTEAFF	TRBD1	TRBV5-1	TRBJ1-1	.
TGTGCCAGCATCCTAAGACAGGGAGAGAACACTGAAGCTTTCTTT	CASILRQGENTEAFF	TRBD1	TRBV3-1	TRBJ1-1	.
TGTGCCAGCAGCCTAAAGCTTGCGGGGGGGTTAGATGAGCAGTTCTTC	CASSLKLAGGLDEQFF	TRBD2	TRBV3-1	TRBJ2-1	few
TGTGCCAGCACCGAGACAGGGTCTGAAGCTTTCTTT	CASTETGSEAFF	TRBD1	TRBV6-1	TRBJ1-1	few
TGTGCCAGCAGCCGGGGACAATATAGCAATCAGCCCCAGCATTTT	CASSRGQYSNQPQHF	.	TRBV9	TRBJ1-5	.
TGTGCCAGCAGCGTAGGGCCAGTGCAAGAGACCCAGTACTTC	CASSVGPVQETQYF	.	TRBV9	TRBJ2-5	few
TGTGCCAGCAGCCCCCTGGCGGGAGTCGGGTACAATGAGCAGTTCTTC	CASSPLAGVGYNEQFF	TRBD2	TRBV3-1	TRBJ2-1	few
TGCGCCAGCAGCCAAAAACGTCCCGGCCAGCGGGGAGATACGCAGTATTTT	CASSQKRPGQRGDTQYF	TRBD2	TRBV4-3	TRBJ2-3	many
TGTGCCAACAGAAGGGGGACAGGGGCCGACTATGGCTACACCTTC	CANRRGTGADYGYTF	TRBD1	TRBV3-1	TRBJ1-2	.
TGTGCCAGCAGCTCTGGCGCGGGAGTCAGGGAGACCCAGTACTTC	CASSSGAGVRETQYF	TRBD2	TRBV7-2	TRBJ2-5	.
TGTGCCATTCTAACAGGGGGCGATGGCTACACCTTC	CAILTGGDGYTF	TRBD1	TRBV10-3	TRBJ1-2	.
TGTGCCAGCAGCGTAGGTCAGAAGAATGAAAAACTGTTTTTT	CASSVGQKNEKLFF	.	TRBV9	TRBJ1-4	few
TGCAGCGTGGGGACAGGACAAGAGACCCAGTACTTC	CSVGTGQETQYF	TRBD1	TRBV29-1	TRBJ2-5	many
TGCAGTGCTCCTGCGGCGTGGAGGGATACGCAGTATTTT	CSAPAAWRDTQYF	.	TRBV20-1	TRBJ2-3	.
TGTGCCAGCAGCCTCTTGGGGGGCTCAACTAATGAAAAACTGTTTTTT	CASSLLGGSTNEKLFF	.	TRBV3-1	TRBJ1-4	.
TGTGCCAGCAGCCAAGCTAGCGGGGTGTACAATGAGCAGTTCTTC	CASSQASGVYNEQFF	TRBD2	TRBV3-1	TRBJ2-1	few
TGTGCCAGCAGTTCGATAGGCCCCTACGAGCAGTACTTC	CASSSIGPYEQYF	.	TRBV28	TRBJ2-7	.
TGTGCCCGCAGTGAAGCGTTAGGGAGGACGTACGAGCAGTACTTC	CARSEALGRTYEQYF	.	TRBV6-1	TRBJ2-7	few
TGTGCCAGCAGACCGCTAGCGGACACAGATACGCAGTATTTT	CASRPLADTDTQYF	TRBD2	TRBV3-1	TRBJ2-3	few
TGTGCCATCAGTGGGGCAGGACAGGGTGGCTACAATGAGCAGTTCTTC	CAISGAGQGGYNEQFF	TRBD1	TRBV10-3	TRBJ2-1	.
TGCAGTGCCATCCAAAGGGGGAGATCCTACAATGAGCAGTTCTTC	CSAIQRGRSYNEQFF	.	TRBV20-1	TRBJ2-1	many
TGTGCCAGCAGCTTAGGAACTAGCGGGGGGGACTCCTACAATGAGCAGTTCTTC	CASSLGTSGGDSYNEQFF	TRBD2	TRBV7-8	TRBJ2-1	many
TGTGCCAGCACCCCTAGCGTCAATGAGCAGTTCTTC	CASTPSVNEQFF	.	TRBV7-8	TRBJ2-1	few
TGTGCCAGCAGTTCTCCATGGGGGACAGGGTATGACACTGAAGCTTTCTTT	CASSSPWGTGYDTEAFF	TRBD1	TRBV12-3/TRBV12-4	TRBJ1-1	few
TGCGCCAGCAGCCAAGATCCGGCTAGCGGGGGTATAGATGAGCAGTTCTTC	CASSQDPASGGIDEQFF	TRBD2	TRBV4-3	TRBJ2-1	few
TGTGCCAGCAGCCCCCGGACTAGCCGGAATGAGCAGTTCTTC	CASSPRTSRNEQFF	TRBD2	TRBV3-1	TRBJ2-1	.
TGTGCCAGCAGCGTAAGAGGGGAAGATGAAAAACTGTTTTTT	CASSVRGEDEKLFF	.	TRBV7-9	TRBJ1-4	.
TGCGCCAGCAGCCTCTTACCGGGACATATCTACGAGCAGTACTTC	CASSLLPGHIYEQYF	.	TRBV5-1	TRBJ2-7	.
TGTGCCAGCAGTTTATGGGACACCGGGGAGCTGTTTTTT	CASSLWDTGELFF	.	TRBV28	TRBJ2-2	many
TGTGCCAGTAGTTCCGGGACAGGGATGGGAAAACTGTTTTTT	CASSSGTGMGKLFF	TRBD1	TRBV19	TRBJ1-4	.
TGTGCCAGCAGTTACGGGACCATATCGTCTGGAAACACCATATATTTT	CASSYGTISSGNTIYF	.	TRBV6-5	TRBJ1-3	once
TGTGCCAGCAGCCGTCCGGACACTGAAGCTTTCTTT	CASSRPDTEAFF	.	TRBV6-5	TRBJ1-1	few
TGCGCCAGCAGCCAAGGCGTGGCGGACCAAACAAACATTCAGTACTTC	CASSQGVADQTNIQYF	.	TRBV4-1	TRBJ2-4	few
TGTGCCAGCAGATCCCACAGGGGAAGGGGTGGCTACACCTTC	CASRSHRGRGGYTF	TRBD1	TRBV12-3/TRBV12-4	TRBJ1-2	.
TGCAGTACTATGGGACTAGCGGGGGCTTCTCAAGAGACCCAGTACTTC	CSTMGLAGASQETQYF	TRBD2	TRBV20-1	TRBJ2-5	.
TGCAGTGCTAGAGAAAAAGTGGAGGCAGGGGGCTACACCTTC	CSAREKVEAGGYTF	.	TRBV20-1	TRBJ1-2	few
TGTGCCAGCTCCGGAGGACAGGGACCTGATGGCCACACCTTC	CASSGGQGPDGHTF	TRBD1	TRBV18	TRBJ1-2	.
TGTGTCAGCAGTTTACGCCCTCGGGGGGCCAGGGTTCACTATGGCTACACCTTC	CVSSLRPRGARVHYGYTF	.	TRBV28	TRBJ1-2	.
TGTGCCAGCAGTTTCCAGCTAACAGATACGCAGTATTTT	CASSFQLTDTQYF	.	TRBV12-3/TRBV12-4	TRBJ2-3	few
TGTGCCAGCAGCTTCAGACAGAATGGCTACACCTTC	CASSFRQNGYTF	.	TRBV7-2	TRBJ1-2	many
TGTGCCACCAGTGATTTAGCTCTCGCGGGGGGTAGGCAGTTCTTC	CATSDLALAGGRQFF	TRBD2	TRBV24-1	TRBJ2-1	.
TGTGCCAGCAGCGCGGACAGGGTAGAGGGAGATACGCAGTATTTT	CASSADRVEGDTQYF	TRBD1	TRBV11-1	TRBJ2-3	.
TGTGCCAGCAGCTTAAGAGGGGGACAGGGCGATGAGCAGTTCTTC	CASSLRGGQGDEQFF	TRBD1	TRBV7-2	TRBJ2-1	few
TGCAGTGCCGCTCTTTACTCTGGAAACACCATATATTTT	CSAALYSGNTIYF	.	TRBV20-1	TRBJ1-3	few
TGTGCCAGCAAAATATTCCCGGAGCGATACGAGCAGTACTTC	CASKIFPERYEQYF	.	TRBV6-1	TRBJ2-7	.
TGTGCCAGCAGCTTAGAACGGATCTATGGCTACACCTTC	CASSLERIYGYTF	.	TRBV7-2	TRBJ1-2	.
TGTGCCAGCCGCCGGACTCCTTACGAGCAGTACTTC	CASRRTPYEQYF	.	TRBV12-3/TRBV12-4	TRBJ2-7	.
TGTGCCAGCAGCCGATCCACAGGGGTGGGGAGAGATACGCAGTATTTT	CASSRSTGVGRDTQYF	TRBD1	TRBV4-2	TRBJ2-3	.
TGTGCCAGCAGTTACGTCGGGACTAACACAGATACGCAGCATTTT	CASSYVGTNTDTQHF	.	TRBV6-6	TRBJ1-5	.
TGTGCCAGCAGTCCGGGACAGGGTATGGGAAACACCATATATTTT	CASSPGQGMGNTIYF	TRBD1	TRBV12-3/TRBV12-4	TRBJ1-3	few
TGTGCCAGCAGGACAGCCGGGACGGCTAATGAAAAACTGTTTTTT	CASRTAGTANEKLFF	.	TRBV27	TRBJ1-4	.
TGCAGTGCTAGATGGCGGAGGCGGGATGAAAAACTGTTTTTT	CSARWRRRDEKLFF	.	TRBV20-1	TRBJ1-4	few
TGTGCCAGCAGCTTGTTAGGGAGGTTCAATCAGCCCCAGCATTTT	CASSLLGRFNQPQHF	.	TRBV5-5	TRBJ1-5	.